Shown below are 21 T cell receptor beta chains from a single sample sequenced in a study of a mutant IDH1 vaccine in newly diagnosed glioma. The table came from immunoSEQ multiplex PCR; TCRdb's copy has only in-frame clones and leaves some out. Of some 49,000 clones listed, around 80% are singletons. As for time point: week 47, end of study. Vaccination comprised doses that each held 300 ug of mutant IDH1 20-mer peptide, plus topical imiquimod. These receptors have no known antigen. This specimen consisted of PBMCs, obtained from a glioma patient whose treatment included an IDH1 peptide vaccine. The receptors here all came from a woman between 40 and 55 years old with glioma. Some clones in this sample may be carry-over from other donors' samples.

V usage is TRBV27 and J usage is TRBJ1-1, with D perhaps matching TRBD1 (5 bases). CDR3 length: 13 residues. Per the germline V gene, CDR1 is MNHEY and CDR2 is SMNVEV (reference sequence). V lost 7 bases and J 0 bases, leaving 9 bases between the germline ends. The CDR3 sequence is CASKQALNTEAFF. CDR3 coding DNA: TGTGCCAGCAAACAGGCCCTGAACACTGAAGCTTTCTTT.

The chain couples TRBV6-5 to TRBJ1-1, with D perhaps matching TRBD1 (5 bases). The CDR3 covers 14 residues. Trimming left V 4 bases short and J 4 bases short, with 13 bases between. From germline, CDR1 is MNHEY and CDR2 SVGAGI. CDR3 sequence reads: CASSLGGGVTEAFF. In nucleotides, the CDR3 is TGTGCCAGCAGTTTGGGGGGAGGGGTCACTGAAGCTTTCTTT.

This clone was found a few times. The V gene is TRBV29-1, the J gene TRBJ1-1; D call uncertain. Trimming left V 4 bases short and J 5 bases short, with 11 bases between. The CDR3 runs 12 residues. Germline V gene sequence: CDR1 SQVTM, CDR2 ANQGSEA. CDR3 coding DNA: TGCAGCGTTGTAGTCCTGGGGACTGAAGCTTTCTTT. The encoded protein is CSVVVLGTEAFF.

V is TRBV10-2 and J is TRBJ1-1; 8 nucleotides match TRBD1. The J segment lost 5 bases and the V segment lost 7 bases, leaving 6 bases of the junction unmatched. The CDR3 is 13 amino acids. The germline V gene encodes CDR1 WSHSY and CDR2 SAAADI. The CDR3 is CASIVQGGTEAFF. In DNA, the CDR3 is TGCGCCAGCATCGTACAGGGGGGGACTGAAGCTTTCTTT.

This chain links TRBV5-4 with TRBJ1-4; weak D call: TRBD1 (5 bases). The germline V and J ends were trimmed by 0 bases and 10 bases, with 16 bases remaining between them. The CDR3 extends over 15 amino acids. CDR1 and CDR2 (germline): SGHNT, YYREEE (reference sequence). CDR3 in DNA: TGTGCCAGCAGCTTGGCCGGGCAGGGAGATGGAAAACTGTTTTTT. It codes for CASSLAGQGDGKLFF.

V and J are TRBV25-1 and TRBJ1-4, with a possible D match to TRBD1 (6 bases). Trimming stripped 6 bases from V and 2 bases from J, with 10 bases between. Germline V lookup: CDR1 MGHDK, CDR2 SYGVNS. This CDR3 contains 14 residues. The CDR3 loop reads CASRDQGTNEKLFF. The CDR3 DNA sequence: TGTGCCAGCAGAGACCAGGGGACTAATGAAAAACTGTTTTTT.

The CDR3 DNA follows: TGTGCCAGCAGTCTGGACAGGGGCTGGGGACAGCCCCAGCATTTT. Its protein is CASSLDRGWGQPQHF. V usage is TRBV2 and J usage is TRBJ1-5; TRBD1 matches at 9 bases. CDR1 is SNHLY, CDR2 FYNNEI, per germline. CDR3 length: 15 amino acids. The J segment lost 7 bases and the V segment lost 5 bases, leaving 9 bases of the junction unmatched.

The chain couples TRBV10-3 to TRBJ2-1; 10 bases fit TRBD2. Germline CDR1 reads ENHRY; CDR2 reads SYGVKD. The CDR3 has 13 residues. V lost 10 bases, J lost 4 bases, and 4 bases stayed unmatched. CDR3: CATLAGEYNEQFF. The CDR3 DNA sequence: TGTGCCACCCTAGCGGGGGAATACAATGAGCAGTTCTTC.

J is TRBJ1-4 and V is TRBV6-1; D is ambiguous. V was pared by 2 bases and J by 7 bases, with 17 bases between. Germline loops: CDR1 MNHNS, CDR2 SASEGT. The CDR3 sequence is 16 residues long. This CDR3 reads CASSETLGRASEKLFF. The CDR3 nucleotides read TGTGCCAGCAGTGAAACGTTAGGGAGGGCGAGTGAAAAACTGTTTTTT.

J is TRBJ1-1 and V is TRBV4-3, with D unresolved. The V end was cut by 3 bases, the J end by 7 bases, with 12 bases between. CDR3 length equals 13 residues. Germline CDR1 LGHNA, CDR2 YSLEER. The CDR3 spells CASSHLEDREAFF. Here the CDR3 DNA reads TGCGCCAGCAGCCACCTCGAAGACCGTGAAGCTTTCTTT.

The V call is TRBV19, the J call TRBJ2-7; TRBD2 matches at 12 bases. The CDR3 is 15 residues long. Germline lookup yields CDR1 LNHDA and CDR2 SQIVND (reference sequence). The V and J ends lost 3 bases and 4 bases, in that order; junction bases with no gene match: 4. The CDR3 DNA reads TGTGCCAGTAGTATGACTAGCGGGGGAGATTACGAGCAGTACTTC. Amino acids: CASSMTSGGDYEQYF.

This chain uses TRBV11-2 with TRBJ2-5; the match to TRBD2 covers 8 bases. There are 15 residues in the CDR3. CDR1 and CDR2 from the germline V gene are SGHAT and FQNNGV. V shed 1 base and J 6 bases; nucleotides not matched to a gene: 7. The DNA of the CDR3 is TGTGCCAGCAGCTTAGCCGGGACTAGTAGGAAGACCCAGTACTTC. It yields the protein CASSLAGTSRKTQYF.

The chain uses TRBV5-1 and TRBJ2-3; no definite D call. The germline V and J ends were trimmed by 0 bases and 2 bases, with 7 bases remaining between them. Germline V CDR1 and CDR2: SGHRS, YFSETQ. The CDR3 runs to 14 residues. The CDR3 is CASSLATVTDTQYF. The DNA for the CDR3 is TGCGCCAGCAGCTTGGCTACGGTCACAGATACGCAGTATTTT.

This clone was observed a handful of times. The rearrangement links TRBV2 to TRBJ2-1, with TRBD1 matching 9 bases. Germline V lookup: CDR1 SNHLY, CDR2 FYNNEI. The CDR3 sequence is 15 residues long. The V and J ends lost 3 bases and 14 bases, in that order; junction bases with no gene match: 14. The CDR3 DNA follows: TGTGCCAGCAGTGAGGAGGAGACAGGGGGTTTTTTTGAGTTCTTC. Protein: CASSEEETGGFFEFF.

J is TRBJ2-5 and V is TRBV10-3; D is perhaps TRBD1 (6 bases). Germline V gene sequence: CDR1 ENHRY, CDR2 SYGVKD. The CDR3 runs 15 residues. V lost 0 bases and J 0 bases, leaving 8 bases between the germline ends. CDR3 nucleotides: TGTGCCATCAGTGAGTCTGACAGGTACCAAGAGACCCAGTACTTC. Its translation: CAISESDRYQETQYF.

CDR3 sequence reads: CASSLGTEGTQYF. Here the CDR3 DNA reads TGCGCCAGCAGCTTGGGCACAGAAGGGACCCAGTACTTC. The rearrangement links TRBV5-1 to TRBJ2-5; D is unclear. The germline V gene encodes CDR1 SGHRS and CDR2 YFSETQ. The V gene lost 0 bases and the J gene lost 7 bases, with 10 bases spanning the gap. CDR3 length: 13 amino acids.

The chain links TRBV4-1 to TRBJ2-7, with D possibly TRBD1 on 5 matching bases. Germline CDR1 is MGHRA and CDR2 is YSYEKL. Trimming shortened V by 4 bases and J by 3 bases, and 13 bases separated the two germline ends. The CDR3 spans 14 residues. The CDR3 bases are TGCGCCAGCAGCCCGGACACCTCTTACTACGAGCAGTACTTC. It specifies CASSPDTSYYEQYF.

This clone was picked up a small number of times. In DNA form, the CDR3 reads TGTGCCTGGAGTGTAGGTCTGATTACTGAAAAACTGTTTTTT. Translation gives CAWSVGLITEKLFF. The chain carries TRBV30 and TRBJ1-4, with D hard to call. Germline CDR1 reads GTSNPN; CDR2 reads SVGIG (reference sequence). V was pared by 0 bases and J by 7 bases, with 12 bases between. There are 14 residues in the CDR3.

V and J are TRBV6-6 and TRBJ1-2; D unclear. V dropped 5 bases and J dropped 0 bases, with 7 bases sitting between them. CDR3 length: 13 amino acids. Per germline, CDR1 MNHNY and CDR2 SVGAGI (reference sequence). CDR3 bases: TGTGCCAGCAGTGACGAACCTAACTATGGCTACACCTTC. Its translation: CASSDEPNYGYTF.

This rearrangement joins TRBV2 to TRBJ2-3, with 8 bases matching TRBD2. The CDR3 has 15 residues. From germline, CDR1 is SNHLY and CDR2 FYNNEI. V shed 8 bases and J 4 bases; nucleotides not matched to a gene: 11. CDR3 region: CASHKAGGEPDTQYF. For the CDR3, the DNA is TGTGCCAGCCACAAGGCGGGGGGAGAGCCAGATACGCAGTATTTT.

The rearrangement uses TRBV7-2 and TRBJ2-5; 12 bases fit TRBD1. The CDR3 totals 17 residues. CDR1 SGHTA and CDR2 FQGNSA come from the germline V gene. The V and J ends lost 2 bases and 1 base, in that order; junction bases with no gene match: 5. CDR3 amino acids: CASSLRGGQGAQETQYF. The CDR3, as DNA: TGTGCCAGCAGCTTAAGGGGGGGACAGGGGGCCCAAGAGACCCAGTACTTC.